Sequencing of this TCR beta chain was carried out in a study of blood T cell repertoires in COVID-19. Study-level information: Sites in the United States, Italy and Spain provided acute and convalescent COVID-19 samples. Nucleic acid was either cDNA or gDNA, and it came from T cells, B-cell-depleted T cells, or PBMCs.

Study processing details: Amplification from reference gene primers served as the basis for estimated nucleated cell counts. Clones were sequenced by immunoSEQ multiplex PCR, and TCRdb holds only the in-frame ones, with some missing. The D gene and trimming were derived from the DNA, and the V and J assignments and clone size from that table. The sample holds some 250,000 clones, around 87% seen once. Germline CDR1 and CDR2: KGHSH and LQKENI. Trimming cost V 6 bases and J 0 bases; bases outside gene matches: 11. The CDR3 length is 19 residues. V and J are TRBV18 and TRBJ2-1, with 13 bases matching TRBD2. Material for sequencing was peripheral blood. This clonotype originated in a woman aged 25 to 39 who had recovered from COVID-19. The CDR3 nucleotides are TGTGCCAGCTCTCCGGGGGGACTAGCGGGGACCAGCTCCTACAATGAGCAGTTCTTC. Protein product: CASSPGGLAGTSSYNEQFF.